This is a list of T cell receptor beta chains from one sample in a study of post-analysis software for immune sequencing data. TCRdb reprocessed the PCR reads with MiXCR, giving one entry per CDR3 protein. Of a few hundred thousand distinct CDR3 sequences in the sample, around 37% were seen once. Sequenced: blood. Every receptor here comes from a girl aged 10 to 17 with multiple sclerosis. CDR3s include the opening cysteine and the closing phenylalanine or tryptophan. Each record gives: clone size, V gene, D gene, J gene, CDR3 protein, CDR3 DNA. A D gene is named only where the DNA matches it firmly. Size is omitted from some rows. Given values are once, few, many or a class for expanded clones.

clone size: .; V gene: TRBV10-3; D gene: .; J gene: TRBJ1-5; CDR3 protein: CAISVSGDPNQPQHF; CDR3 DNA: TGTGCCATCAGTGTAAGCGGGGACCCCAATCAGCCCCAGCATTTT
clone size: few; V gene: TRBV20-1; D gene: .; J gene: TRBJ1-5; CDR3 protein: CSATRTVSNQPQHF; CDR3 DNA: TGCAGTGCAACCCGGACAGTAAGCAATCAGCCCCAGCATTTT
clone size: .; V gene: TRBV20-1; D gene: .; J gene: TRBJ2-5; CDR3 protein: CSARDPEILQETQYF; CDR3 DNA: TGCAGTGCTAGAGACCCGGAGATACTTCAAGAGACCCAGTACTTC
clone size: .; V gene: TRBV5-5; D gene: .; J gene: TRBJ2-1; CDR3 protein: CASSLGRVTYNEQFF; CDR3 DNA: TGTGCCAGCAGCTTGGGGAGGGTTACCTACAATGAGCAGTTCTTC
clone size: .; V gene: TRBV9; D gene: TRBD2; J gene: TRBJ2-7; CDR3 protein: CASSVVMGREGTLSYEQYF; CDR3 DNA: TGTGCCAGCAGCGTTGTTATGGGGCGGGAGGGTACCCTCTCCTACGAGCAGTACTTC
clone size: .; V gene: TRBV29-1; D gene: .; J gene: TRBJ2-1; CDR3 protein: CSAGGGPNEQFF; CDR3 DNA: TGCAGCGCTGGCGGGGGCCCCAATGAGCAGTTCTTC
clone size: few; V gene: TRBV14; D gene: TRBD1; J gene: TRBJ2-1; CDR3 protein: CASSQYAGTGDNEQFF; CDR3 DNA: TGTGCCAGCAGCCAATACGCGGGGACAGGGGACAATGAGCAGTTCTTC
clone size: .; V gene: TRBV20-1; D gene: .; J gene: TRBJ1-6; CDR3 protein: CSARGPIPNSPLHF; CDR3 DNA: TGCAGTGCCCGGGGACCTATTCCTAATTCACCCCTCCACTTT
clone size: few; V gene: TRBV29-1; D gene: .; J gene: TRBJ2-7; CDR3 protein: CSVGQTSEQYF; CDR3 DNA: TGCAGCGTTGGGCAGACTAGCGAGCAGTACTTC
clone size: .; V gene: TRBV20-1; D gene: .; J gene: TRBJ1-2; CDR3 protein: CSATAGTPYGYTF; CDR3 DNA: TGCAGTGCTACCGCCGGGACGCCCTATGGCTACACCTTC